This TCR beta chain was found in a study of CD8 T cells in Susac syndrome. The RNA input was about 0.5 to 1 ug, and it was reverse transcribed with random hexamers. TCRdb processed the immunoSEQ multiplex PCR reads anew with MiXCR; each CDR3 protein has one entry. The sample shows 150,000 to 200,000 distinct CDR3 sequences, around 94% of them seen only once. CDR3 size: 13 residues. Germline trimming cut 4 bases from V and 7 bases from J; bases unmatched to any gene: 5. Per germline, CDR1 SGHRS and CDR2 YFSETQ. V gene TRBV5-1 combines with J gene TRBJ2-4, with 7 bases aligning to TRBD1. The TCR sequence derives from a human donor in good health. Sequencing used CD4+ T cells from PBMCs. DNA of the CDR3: TGCGCCAGCAGCCCCCGGGACAGCAACATTCAGTACTTC. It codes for CASSPRDSNIQYF. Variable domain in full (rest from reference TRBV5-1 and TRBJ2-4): KAGVTQTPRYLIKTRGQQVTLSCSPISGHRSVSWYQQTPGQGLQFLFEYFSETQRNKGNFPGRFSGRQFSNSRSEMNVSTLELGDSALYLCASSPRDSNIQYFGAGTRLSVL.